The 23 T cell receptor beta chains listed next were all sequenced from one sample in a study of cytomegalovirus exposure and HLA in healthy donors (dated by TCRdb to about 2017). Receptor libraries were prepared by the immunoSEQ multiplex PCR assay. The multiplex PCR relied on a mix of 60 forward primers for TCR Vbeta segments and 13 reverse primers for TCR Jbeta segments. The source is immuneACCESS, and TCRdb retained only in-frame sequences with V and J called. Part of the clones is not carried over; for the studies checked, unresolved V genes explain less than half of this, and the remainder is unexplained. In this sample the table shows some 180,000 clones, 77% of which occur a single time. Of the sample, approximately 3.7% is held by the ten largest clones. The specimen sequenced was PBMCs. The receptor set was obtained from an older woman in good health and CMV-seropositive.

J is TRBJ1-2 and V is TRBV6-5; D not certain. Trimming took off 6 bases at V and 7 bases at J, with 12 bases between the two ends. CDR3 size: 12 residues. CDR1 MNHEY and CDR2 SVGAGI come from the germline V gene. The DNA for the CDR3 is TGTGCCAGCAGCCCGAGGGCTACTGGCTACACCTTC. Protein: CASSPRATGYTF.

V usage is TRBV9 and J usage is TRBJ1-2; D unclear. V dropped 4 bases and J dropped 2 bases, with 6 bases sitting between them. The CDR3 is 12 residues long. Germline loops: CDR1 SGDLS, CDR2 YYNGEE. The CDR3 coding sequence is TGTGCCAGCAGCAGAGCAAACTATGGCTACACCTTC. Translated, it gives CASSRANYGYTF.

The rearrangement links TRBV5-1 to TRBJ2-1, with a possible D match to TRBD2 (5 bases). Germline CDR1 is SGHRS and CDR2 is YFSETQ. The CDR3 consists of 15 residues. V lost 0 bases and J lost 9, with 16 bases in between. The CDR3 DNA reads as TGCGCCAGCAGCTTGGATCTAGCTTCAGGCCGTGAGCAGTTCTTC. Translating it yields CASSLDLASGREQFF.

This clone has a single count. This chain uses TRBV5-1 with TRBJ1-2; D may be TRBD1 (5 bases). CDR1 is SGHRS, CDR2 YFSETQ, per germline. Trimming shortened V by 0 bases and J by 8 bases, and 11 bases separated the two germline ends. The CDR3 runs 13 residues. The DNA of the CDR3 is TGCGCCAGCAGCTTGGAAGGGGCGAGGGGCTACACCTTC. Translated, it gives CASSLEGARGYTF.

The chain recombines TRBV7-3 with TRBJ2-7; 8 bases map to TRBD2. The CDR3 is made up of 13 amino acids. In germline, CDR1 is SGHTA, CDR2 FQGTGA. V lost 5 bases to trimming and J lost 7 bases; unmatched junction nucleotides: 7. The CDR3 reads CASSPGLVEEQYF. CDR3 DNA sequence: TGTGCCAGCAGCCCGGGACTAGTGGAAGAGCAGTACTTC.

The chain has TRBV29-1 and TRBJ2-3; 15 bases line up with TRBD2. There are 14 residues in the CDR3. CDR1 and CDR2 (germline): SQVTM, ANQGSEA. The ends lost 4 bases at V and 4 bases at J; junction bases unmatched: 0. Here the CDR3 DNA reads TGCAGCGTTGGGACTAGCGGGAGGGCAGATACGCAGTATTTT. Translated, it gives CSVGTSGRADTQYF.

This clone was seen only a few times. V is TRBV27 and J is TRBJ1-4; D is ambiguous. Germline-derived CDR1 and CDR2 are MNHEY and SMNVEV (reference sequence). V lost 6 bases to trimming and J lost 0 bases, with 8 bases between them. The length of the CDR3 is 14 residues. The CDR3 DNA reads TGTGCCAGCAGACACCCTGCAACTAATGAAAAACTGTTTTTT. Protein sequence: CASRHPATNEKLFF.

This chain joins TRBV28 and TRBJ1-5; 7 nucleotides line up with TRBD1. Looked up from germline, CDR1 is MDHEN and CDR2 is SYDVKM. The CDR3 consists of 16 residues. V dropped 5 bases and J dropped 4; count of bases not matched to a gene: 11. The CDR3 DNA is TGTGCCAGCAGTCAATCCACAGGGGTTTTGAATCAGCCCCAGCATTTT. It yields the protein CASSQSTGVLNQPQHF.

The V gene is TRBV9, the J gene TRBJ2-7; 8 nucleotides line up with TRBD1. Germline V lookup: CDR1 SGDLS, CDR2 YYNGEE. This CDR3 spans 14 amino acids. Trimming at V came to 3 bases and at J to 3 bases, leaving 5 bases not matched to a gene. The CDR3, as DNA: TGTGCCAGCAGCGGAGCCGGGACAGGCTACGAGCAGTACTTC. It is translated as CASSGAGTGYEQYF.

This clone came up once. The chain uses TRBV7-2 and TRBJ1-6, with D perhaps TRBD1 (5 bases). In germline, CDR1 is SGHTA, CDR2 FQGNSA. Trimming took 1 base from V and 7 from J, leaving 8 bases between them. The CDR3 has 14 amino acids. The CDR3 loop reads CASSLEAGNSPLHF. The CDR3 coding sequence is TGTGCCAGCAGCTTAGAGGCAGGGAATTCACCCCTCCACTTT.

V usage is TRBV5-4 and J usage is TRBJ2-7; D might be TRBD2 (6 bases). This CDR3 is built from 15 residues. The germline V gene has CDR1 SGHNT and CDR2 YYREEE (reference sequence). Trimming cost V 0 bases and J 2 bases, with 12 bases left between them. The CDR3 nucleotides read TGTGCCAGCAGCTTGGCACTAGCTGGAACCTACGAGCAGTACTTC. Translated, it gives CASSLALAGTYEQYF.

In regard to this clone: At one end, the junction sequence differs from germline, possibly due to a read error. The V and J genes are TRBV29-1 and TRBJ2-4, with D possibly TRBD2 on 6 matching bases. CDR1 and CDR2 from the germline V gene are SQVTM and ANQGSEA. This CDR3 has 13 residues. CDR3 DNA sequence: TGCAGCGTTGAAGCGGGAGCCAAAAACAGTCAGTACTTC. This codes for CSVEAGAKNSQYF.

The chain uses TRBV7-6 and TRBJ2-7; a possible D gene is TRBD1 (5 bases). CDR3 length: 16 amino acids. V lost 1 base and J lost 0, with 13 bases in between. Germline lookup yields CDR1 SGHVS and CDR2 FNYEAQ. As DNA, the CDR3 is TGTGCCAGCAGCTTAGGCTCCAGGGATGCCTCCTACGAGCAGTACTTC. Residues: CASSLGSRDASYEQYF.

Here the CDR3 reads CASSTENQPQHF. The CDR3 coding sequence is TGTGCCAGCAGCACAGAAAATCAGCCCCAGCATTTT. V usage is TRBV7-9 and J usage is TRBJ1-5, with D unclear. The CDR3 totals 12 residues. Deletions cut 5 bases from V and 4 bases from J, with 6 bases between. Germline V lookup: CDR1 SEHNR, CDR2 FQNEAQ (reference sequence).

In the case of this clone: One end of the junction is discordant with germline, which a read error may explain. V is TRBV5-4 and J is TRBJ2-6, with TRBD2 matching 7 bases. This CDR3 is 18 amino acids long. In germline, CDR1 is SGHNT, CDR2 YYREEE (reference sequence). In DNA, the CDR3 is TGTGCCAGCAGCCGGGGGGACTTGAGGGCTTCTGGGGCCAACGGCCTGACTTTC. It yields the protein CASSRGDLRASGANGLTF. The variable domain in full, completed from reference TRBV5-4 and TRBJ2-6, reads ETGVTQSPTHLIKTRGQQVTLRCSSQSGHNTVSWYQQALGQGPQFIFQYYREEENGRGNFPPRFSGLQFPNYSSELNVNALELDDSALYLCASSRGDLRASGANGLTFGAGSRLTVL.

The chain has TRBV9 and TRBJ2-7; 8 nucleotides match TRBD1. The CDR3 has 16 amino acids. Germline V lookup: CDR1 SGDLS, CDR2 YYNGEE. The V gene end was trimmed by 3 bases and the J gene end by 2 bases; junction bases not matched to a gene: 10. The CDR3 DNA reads TGTGCCAGCAGCGCCGCCGGGACAGGACGACCCTACGAGCAGTACTTC. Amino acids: CASSAAGTGRPYEQYF.

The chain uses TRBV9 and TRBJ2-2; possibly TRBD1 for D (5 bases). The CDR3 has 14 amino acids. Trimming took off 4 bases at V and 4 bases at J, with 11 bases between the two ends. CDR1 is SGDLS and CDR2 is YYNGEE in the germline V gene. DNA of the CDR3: TGTGCCAGCAGCACGAGCCAGGGCACCGGGGAGCTGTTTTTT. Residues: CASSTSQGTGELFF. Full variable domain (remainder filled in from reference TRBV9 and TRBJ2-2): DSGVTQTPKHLITATGQRVTLRCSPRSGDLSVYWYQQSLDQGLQFLIQYYNGEERAKGNILERFSAQQFPDLHSELNLSSLELGDSALYFCASSTSQGTGELFFGEGSRLTVL.

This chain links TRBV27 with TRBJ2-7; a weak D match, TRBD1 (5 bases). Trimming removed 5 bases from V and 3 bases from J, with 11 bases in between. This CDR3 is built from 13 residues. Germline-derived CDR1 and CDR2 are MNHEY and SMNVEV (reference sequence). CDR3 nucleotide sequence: TGTGCCAGCAGTAAGCAGGGCCACTACGAGCAGTACTTC. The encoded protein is CASSKQGHYEQYF.

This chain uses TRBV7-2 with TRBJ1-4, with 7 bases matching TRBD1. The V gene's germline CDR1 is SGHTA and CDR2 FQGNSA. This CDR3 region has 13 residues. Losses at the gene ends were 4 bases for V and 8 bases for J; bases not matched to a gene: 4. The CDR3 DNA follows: TGTGCCAGCAGCTACCAACAGGGGGAAAAACTGTTTTTT. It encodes CASSYQQGEKLFF.

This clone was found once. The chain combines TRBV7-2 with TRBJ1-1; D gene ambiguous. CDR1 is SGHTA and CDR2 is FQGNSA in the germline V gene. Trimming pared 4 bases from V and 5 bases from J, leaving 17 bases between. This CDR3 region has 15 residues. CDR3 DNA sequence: TGTGCCAGCAGCTACAGCCGACGAGGGAGTACTGAAGCTTTCTTT. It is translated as CASSYSRRGSTEAFF.

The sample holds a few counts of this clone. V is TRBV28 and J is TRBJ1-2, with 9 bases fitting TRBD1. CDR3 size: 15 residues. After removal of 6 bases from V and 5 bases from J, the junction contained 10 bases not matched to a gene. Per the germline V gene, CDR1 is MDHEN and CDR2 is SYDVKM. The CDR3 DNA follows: TGTGCCAGCAGCCGATCAGGACAGGGGAGGTATGGCTACACCTTC. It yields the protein CASSRSGQGRYGYTF.

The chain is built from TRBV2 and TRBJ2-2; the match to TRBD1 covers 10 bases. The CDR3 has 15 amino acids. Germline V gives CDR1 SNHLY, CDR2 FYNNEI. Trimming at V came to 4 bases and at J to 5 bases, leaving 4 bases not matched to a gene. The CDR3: CASSVGTGATGELFF. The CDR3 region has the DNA TGTGCCAGCAGTGTAGGGACAGGGGCTACCGGGGAGCTGTTTTTT.

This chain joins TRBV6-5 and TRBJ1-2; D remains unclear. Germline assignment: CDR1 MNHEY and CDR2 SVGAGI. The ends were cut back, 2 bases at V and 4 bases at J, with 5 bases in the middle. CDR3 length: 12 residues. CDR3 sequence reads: CASSYGGYGYTF. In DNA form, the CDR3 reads TGTGCCAGCAGTTACGGCGGCTATGGCTACACCTTC.